The source of this T cell receptor (beta chain) is a study of T cell repertoires in cytomegalovirus infection. Whole-study context: It can be stated that public TCR beta signatures indicated CMV infection as well as a matching HLA type.

One entry per CDR3 protein, called by TCRdb with MiXCR from the reads. The data contain 680,000 or so distinct CDR3 sequences, roughly 36% of them singletons. The study, taken as a whole, reports: Dominant in the ex vivo response were TCR beta clonotypes restricted by HLA-C and specific for CMV.

A note on this clonotype: The antigen remains unidentified.

Germline-derived CDR1 and CDR2 are SGHRS and YFSETQ. Trimming took off 5 bases at V and 5 bases at J, with 7 bases between the two ends. This CDR3 is built from 11 residues. The chain joins TRBV5-1 to TRBJ1-1; D is possibly TRBD1 (5 bases). The receptor's source is a human donor in good health (CMV status not recorded). Some clones in this sample may be carry-over from other donors' samples. The sequencing input was PBMCs. This CDR3 reads CASRGETEAFF. CDR3 in DNA: TGCGCCAGCAGAGGGGAGACTGAAGCTTTCTTT.